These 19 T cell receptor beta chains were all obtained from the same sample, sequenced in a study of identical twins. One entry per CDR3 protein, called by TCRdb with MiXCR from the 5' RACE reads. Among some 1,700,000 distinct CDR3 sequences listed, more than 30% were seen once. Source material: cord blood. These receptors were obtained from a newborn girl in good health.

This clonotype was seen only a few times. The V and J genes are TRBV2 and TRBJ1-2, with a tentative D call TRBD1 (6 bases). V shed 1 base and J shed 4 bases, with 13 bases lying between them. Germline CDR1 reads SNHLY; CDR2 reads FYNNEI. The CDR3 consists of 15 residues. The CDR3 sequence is CASSEGTGNFYGYTF. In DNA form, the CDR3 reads TGTGCCAGCAGTGAAGGAACAGGGAATTTCTATGGCTACACCTTC.

CDR3 DNA: TGCAGTGCTAGAGATCGAGGCAGGGGCGATCAGCCCCAGCATTTT. Encoded protein: CSARDRGRGDQPQHF. The chain is built from TRBV20-1 and TRBJ1-5, with D perhaps matching TRBD1 (6 bases). Per the germline V gene, CDR1 is DFQATT and CDR2 is SNEGSKA (reference sequence). Trimming removed 0 bases at V and 5 bases at J, with 14 bases between. This CDR3 contains 15 residues.

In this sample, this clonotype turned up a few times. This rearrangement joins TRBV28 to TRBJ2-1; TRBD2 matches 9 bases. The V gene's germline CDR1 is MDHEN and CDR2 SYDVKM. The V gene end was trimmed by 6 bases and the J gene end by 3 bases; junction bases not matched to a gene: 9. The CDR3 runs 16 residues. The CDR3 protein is CASSIPGTSFYNEQFF. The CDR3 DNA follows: TGTGCCAGCAGCATCCCCGGGACTAGCTTCTACAATGAGCAGTTCTTC.

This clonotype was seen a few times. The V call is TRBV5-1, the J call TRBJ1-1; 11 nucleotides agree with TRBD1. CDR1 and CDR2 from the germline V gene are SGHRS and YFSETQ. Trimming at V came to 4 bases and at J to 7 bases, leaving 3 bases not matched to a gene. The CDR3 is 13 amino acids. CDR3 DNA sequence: TGCGCCAGCAGCCGGACAGGGGGCGTTGAAGCTTTCTTT. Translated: CASSRTGGVEAFF.

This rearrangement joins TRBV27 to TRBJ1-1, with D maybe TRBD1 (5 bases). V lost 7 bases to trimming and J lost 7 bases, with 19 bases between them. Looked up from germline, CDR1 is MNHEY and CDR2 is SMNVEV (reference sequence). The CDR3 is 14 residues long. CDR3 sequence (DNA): TGTGCCAGCACCCCGGGGCGGGCGTTAGGTGAAGCTTTCTTT. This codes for CASTPGRALGEAFF.

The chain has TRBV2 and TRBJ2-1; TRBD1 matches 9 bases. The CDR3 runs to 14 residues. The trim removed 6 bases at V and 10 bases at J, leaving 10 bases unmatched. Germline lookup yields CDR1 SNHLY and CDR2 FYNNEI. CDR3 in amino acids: CASRRTGAEGEQFF. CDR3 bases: TGTGCCAGCAGAAGGACAGGGGCCGAGGGGGAGCAGTTCTTC.

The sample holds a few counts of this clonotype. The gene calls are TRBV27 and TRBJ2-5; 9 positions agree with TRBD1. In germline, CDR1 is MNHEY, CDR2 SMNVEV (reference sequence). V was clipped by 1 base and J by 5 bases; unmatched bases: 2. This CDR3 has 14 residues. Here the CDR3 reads CASSLYGTGETQYF. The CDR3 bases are TGTGCCAGCAGTTTATATGGGACAGGGGAGACCCAGTACTTC.

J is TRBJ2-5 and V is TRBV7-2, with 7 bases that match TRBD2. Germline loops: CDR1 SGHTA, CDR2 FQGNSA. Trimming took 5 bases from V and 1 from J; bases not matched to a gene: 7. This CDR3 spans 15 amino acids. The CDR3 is CASSQGGGFQETQYF. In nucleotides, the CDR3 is TGTGCCAGCAGCCAGGGCGGGGGATTCCAAGAGACCCAGTACTTC.

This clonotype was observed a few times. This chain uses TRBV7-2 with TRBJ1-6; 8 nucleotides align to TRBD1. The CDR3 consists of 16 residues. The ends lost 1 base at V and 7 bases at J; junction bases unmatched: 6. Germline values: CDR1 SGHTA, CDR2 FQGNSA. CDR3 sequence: CASSLVQGARNSPLHF. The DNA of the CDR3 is TGTGCCAGCAGCTTAGTCCAGGGGGCGCGGAATTCACCCCTCCACTTT.

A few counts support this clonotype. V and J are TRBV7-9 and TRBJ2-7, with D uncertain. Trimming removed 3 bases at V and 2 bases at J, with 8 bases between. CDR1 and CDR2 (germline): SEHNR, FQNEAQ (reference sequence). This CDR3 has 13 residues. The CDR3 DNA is TGTGCCAGCAGCTTTGTAACAGCCTACGAGCAGTACTTC. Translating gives CASSFVTAYEQYF.

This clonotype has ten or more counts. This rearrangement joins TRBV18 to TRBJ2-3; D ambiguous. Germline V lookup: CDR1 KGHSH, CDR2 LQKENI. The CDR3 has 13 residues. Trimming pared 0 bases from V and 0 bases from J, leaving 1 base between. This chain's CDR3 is CASSPPSTDTQYF. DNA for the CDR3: TGTGCCAGCTCACCACCTAGCACAGATACGCAGTATTTT.

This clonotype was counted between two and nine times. The CDR3 spells CSVDTGAANEKLFF. The CDR3 DNA follows: TGCAGCGTTGATACGGGGGCAGCTAATGAAAAACTGTTTTTT. The chain has TRBV29-1 and TRBJ1-4, with D perhaps TRBD1 (6 bases). This CDR3 is 14 amino acids long. The V gene lost 3 bases and the J gene lost 3 bases, with 11 bases spanning the gap. The germline CDR1 and CDR2 sequences are SQVTM and ANQGSEA.

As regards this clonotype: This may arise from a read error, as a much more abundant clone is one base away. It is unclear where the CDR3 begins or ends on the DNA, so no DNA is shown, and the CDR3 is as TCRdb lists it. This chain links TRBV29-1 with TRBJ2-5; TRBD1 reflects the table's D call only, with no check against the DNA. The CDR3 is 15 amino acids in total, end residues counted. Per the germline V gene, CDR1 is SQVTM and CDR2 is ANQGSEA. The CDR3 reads CSVCFGTGAMETRYF.

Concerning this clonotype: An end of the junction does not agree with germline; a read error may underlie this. The CDR3 loop is CAGSLWTSGRGYTGELFF. Here the CDR3 DNA reads TGTGCCGGCAGTTTATGGACTAGCGGGAGGGGGTACACCGGGGAGCTGTTTTTT. This rearrangement joins TRBV28 to TRBJ2-2; 15 bases map to TRBD2. The CDR3 has 18 residues. The germline gives CDR1 MDHEN, CDR2 SYDVKM.

CDR3 sequence reads: CSAGAGLNTGELFF. CDR3 coding DNA: TGCAGTGCCGGAGCGGGACTGAACACCGGGGAGCTGTTTTTT. This sequence joins TRBV20-1 and TRBJ2-2; 7 bases align to TRBD2. Trimming took 6 bases from V and 1 from J; bases not matched to a gene: 5. CDR1 DFQATT and CDR2 SNEGSKA come from the germline V gene (reference sequence). The CDR3 runs 14 residues.

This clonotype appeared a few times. The CDR3 reads CASSPLAGDGNTQYF. CDR3 DNA sequence: TGTGCCAGCAGCCCGCTAGCGGGAGATGGGAATACGCAGTATTTT. V and J are TRBV4-2 and TRBJ2-3; 10 positions agree with TRBD2. In germline, CDR1 is LGHNA, CDR2 YNFKEQ. V trimming: 4 bases; J trimming: 7 bases; junction bases outside the gene matches: 8. The CDR3 loop spans 15 amino acids.

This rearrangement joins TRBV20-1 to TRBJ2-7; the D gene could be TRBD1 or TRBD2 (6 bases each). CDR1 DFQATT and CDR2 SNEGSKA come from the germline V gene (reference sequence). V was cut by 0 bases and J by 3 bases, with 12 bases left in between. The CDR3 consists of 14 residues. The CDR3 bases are TGCAGTGCTAGAGATTGGGGGGACAACTACGAGCAGTACTTC. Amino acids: CSARDWGDNYEQYF.

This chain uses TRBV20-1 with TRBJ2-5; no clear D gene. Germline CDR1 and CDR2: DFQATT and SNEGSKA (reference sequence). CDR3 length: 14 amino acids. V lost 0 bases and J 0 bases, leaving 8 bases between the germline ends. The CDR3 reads CSARDGRDQETQYF. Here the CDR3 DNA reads TGCAGTGCTAGAGATGGACGCGACCAAGAGACCCAGTACTTC.

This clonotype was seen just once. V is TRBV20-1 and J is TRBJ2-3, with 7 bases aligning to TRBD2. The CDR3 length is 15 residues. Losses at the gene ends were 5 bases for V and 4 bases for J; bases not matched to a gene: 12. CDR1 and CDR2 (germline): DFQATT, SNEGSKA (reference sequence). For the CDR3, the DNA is TGCAGTGCTTCTGCCCGACTAGCTAGCGCAGATACGCAGTATTTT. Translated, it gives CSASARLASADTQYF.